This is a list of T cell receptor beta chains from one sample in a study of spatial heterogeneity in lung cancer. TCRdb re-derived calls from the 5' RACE reads in MiXCR, one entry per CDR3 protein. The sample yields roughly 6,200 distinct CDR3 sequences, around 19% seen once. The input for sequencing was normal lung tissue next to the tumor, taken at surgery. These receptors came from a male donor with early-stage non-small cell lung cancer. Both conserved end residues are part of each CDR3. The D gene is left open where the match is weak. Rows give clone size only sometimes, using once, few, many, or a class for an expanded clone.

D gene: NA; clone size: few; J gene: TRBJ1-1; V gene: TRBV5-1; CDR3 protein: CASRTTGNTEAFF; CDR3 DNA: TGCGCCAGCAGGACGACAGGGAACACTGAAGCTTTCTTT
D gene: NA; clone size: medium-sized; J gene: TRBJ2-1; V gene: TRBV12-3/TRBV12-4; CDR3 protein: CASSLAGKYNEQFF; CDR3 DNA: TGTGCCAGCAGTTTAGCGGGGAAATACAATGAGCAGTTCTTC
D gene: TRBD1; clone size: NA; J gene: TRBJ2-1; V gene: TRBV28; CDR3 protein: CASSLSTRRPGQGQFF; CDR3 DNA: TGTGCCAGCAGTTTATCTACCAGAAGACCGGGACAGGGACAGTTCTTC
D gene: TRBD2; clone size: NA; J gene: TRBJ2-5; V gene: TRBV11-2; CDR3 protein: CASSLTLTSGGQETQYF; CDR3 DNA: TGTGCCAGCAGCTTAACCCTGACTAGCGGGGGGCAAGAGACCCAGTACTTC
D gene: TRBD1; clone size: NA; J gene: TRBJ2-3; V gene: TRBV5-6; CDR3 protein: CASSIRQGITDTQYF; CDR3 DNA: TGTGCCAGCAGCATCCGACAGGGGATAACAGATACGCAGTATTTT
D gene: NA; clone size: few; J gene: TRBJ2-4; V gene: TRBV6-2/TRBV6-3; CDR3 protein: CASRADGAASDIQYF; CDR3 DNA: TGTGCCAGCCGAGCGGATGGGGCAGCCTCCGACATTCAGTACTTC
D gene: TRBD1; clone size: NA; J gene: TRBJ1-1; V gene: TRBV29-1; CDR3 protein: CSGGRGLTEAFF; CDR3 DNA: TGCAGCGGCGGCAGGGGGCTGACTGAAGCTTTCTTT
D gene: TRBD1; clone size: few; J gene: TRBJ2-5; V gene: TRBV11-2; CDR3 protein: CASSLAGTGQETQYF; CDR3 DNA: TGTGCCAGCAGCTTAGCGGGGACAGGGCAAGAGACCCAGTACTTC
D gene: TRBD1; clone size: NA; J gene: TRBJ2-5; V gene: TRBV29-1; CDR3 protein: CSVDQGQQETQYF; CDR3 DNA: TGCAGCGTCGATCAGGGACAGCAAGAGACCCAGTACTTC
D gene: NA; clone size: NA; J gene: TRBJ2-7; V gene: TRBV18; CDR3 protein: CASSPLSSTTYEQYF; CDR3 DNA: TGTGCCAGCTCACCATTGAGTTCCACTACCTACGAGCAGTACTTC
D gene: NA; clone size: few; J gene: TRBJ1-1; V gene: TRBV20-1; CDR3 protein: CSARARANTEAFF; CDR3 DNA: TGCAGTGCTAGAGCCAGAGCGAACACTGAAGCTTTCTTT
D gene: NA; clone size: medium-sized; J gene: TRBJ2-7; V gene: TRBV12-3/TRBV12-4; CDR3 protein: CASSPTGTLEQYF; CDR3 DNA: TGTGCCAGCAGCCCGACCGGGACTCTCGAGCAGTACTTC
D gene: TRBD1; clone size: few; J gene: TRBJ2-1; V gene: TRBV5-1; CDR3 protein: CASSLDRGLPWGYSYNEQFF; CDR3 DNA: TGCGCCAGCAGCTTAGACAGGGGCCTCCCTTGGGGGTACTCCTACAATGAGCAGTTCTTC
D gene: NA; clone size: medium-sized; J gene: TRBJ2-2; V gene: TRBV5-1; CDR3 protein: CASSFFRGGNTGELFF; CDR3 DNA: TGCGCCAGCAGCTTTTTTAGGGGAGGTAACACCGGGGAGCTGTTTTTT
D gene: NA; clone size: few; J gene: TRBJ1-2; V gene: TRBV11-2; CDR3 protein: CASSFGGQDGYTF; CDR3 DNA: TGTGCCAGCAGCTTCGGAGGCCAGGATGGCTACACCTTC
D gene: NA; clone size: few; J gene: TRBJ2-7; V gene: TRBV4-1; CDR3 protein: CASTNLFGDTSYEQYF; CDR3 DNA: TGCGCCAGCACCAATCTATTCGGGGATACGTCCTACGAGCAGTACTTC
D gene: TRBD1; clone size: medium-sized; J gene: TRBJ2-7; V gene: TRBV11-2; CDR3 protein: CASSPHPQGKNEQYF; CDR3 DNA: TGTGCCAGCAGCCCCCATCCACAGGGGAAGAACGAGCAGTACTTC
D gene: NA; clone size: medium-sized; J gene: TRBJ2-1; V gene: TRBV6-4; CDR3 protein: CASSDSAGSYNEQFF; CDR3 DNA: TGTGCCAGCAGTGACTCAGCGGGCTCCTACAATGAGCAGTTCTTC
D gene: NA; clone size: NA; J gene: TRBJ2-3; V gene: TRBV7-9; CDR3 protein: CASAGTIRTDTQYF; CDR3 DNA: TGTGCCAGCGCCGGGACGATAAGGACAGATACGCAGTATTTT
D gene: NA; clone size: many; J gene: TRBJ1-6; V gene: TRBV20-1; CDR3 protein: CSAGDLSGSYNSPLHF; CDR3 DNA: TGCAGTGCTGGGGACCTGTCTGGCTCCTATAATTCACCCCTCCACTTT
D gene: TRBD2; clone size: NA; J gene: TRBJ2-7; V gene: TRBV6-5; CDR3 protein: CASSSVGAGGQVQYF; CDR3 DNA: TGTGCCAGCAGCTCTGTGGGGGCGGGAGGGCAGGTGCAGTACTTC
D gene: TRBD2; clone size: few; J gene: TRBJ2-1; V gene: TRBV18; CDR3 protein: CASSPAGGGEQFF; CDR3 DNA: TGTGCCAGCTCACCTGCGGGGGGAGGTGAGCAGTTCTTC
D gene: TRBD2; clone size: medium-sized; J gene: TRBJ2-1; V gene: TRBV5-1; CDR3 protein: CASSERLAGGDGNEQFF; CDR3 DNA: TGCGCCAGCAGCGAAAGACTAGCGGGAGGCGATGGTAATGAGCAGTTCTTC
D gene: NA; clone size: medium-sized; J gene: TRBJ2-1; V gene: TRBV29-1; CDR3 protein: CSPTVGGELF; CDR3 DNA: TGCAGCCCTACCGTGGGGGGCGAACTCTTC
D gene: TRBD2; clone size: medium-sized; J gene: TRBJ2-2; V gene: TRBV28; CDR3 protein: CASRTGTIDTGELFF; CDR3 DNA: TGTGCCAGCAGGACCGGGACTATAGATACCGGGGAGCTGTTTTTT
D gene: NA; clone size: NA; J gene: TRBJ2-5; V gene: TRBV6-5; CDR3 protein: CASSYSPRVAQETQYF; CDR3 DNA: TGTGCCAGCAGTTACTCACCGCGGGTAGCACAAGAGACCCAGTACTTC
D gene: NA; clone size: few; J gene: TRBJ2-5; V gene: TRBV5-6; CDR3 protein: CASSRPLETQYF; CDR3 DNA: TGTGCCAGCAGCCGGCCCTTGGAGACCCAGTACTTC
D gene: NA; clone size: medium-sized; J gene: TRBJ1-1; V gene: TRBV7-9; CDR3 protein: CASSLAQLNTEAFF; CDR3 DNA: TGTGCCAGCAGCTTAGCACAGCTTAACACTGAAGCTTTCTTT
D gene: NA; clone size: few; J gene: TRBJ2-2; V gene: TRBV27; CDR3 protein: CASSPPDKARYSNTGELFF; CDR3 DNA: TGTGCCAGCAGTCCCCCTGATAAAGCCCGCTATTCGAACACCGGGGAGCTGTTTTTT
D gene: NA; clone size: NA; J gene: TRBJ2-7; V gene: TRBV30; CDR3 protein: CAWEPGNGVYEQYF; CDR3 DNA: TGTGCCTGGGAACCGGGAAATGGGGTATACGAGCAGTACTTC
D gene: NA; clone size: few; J gene: TRBJ2-7; V gene: TRBV6-2/TRBV6-3; CDR3 protein: CASSYGTIFEQYF; CDR3 DNA: TGTGCCAGCAGTTACGGGACCATCTTCGAGCAGTACTTC
D gene: TRBD2; clone size: NA; J gene: TRBJ2-1; V gene: TRBV20-1; CDR3 protein: CSANPTSRAYNEQFF; CDR3 DNA: TGCAGTGCTAACCCGACTAGCCGGGCTTACAATGAGCAGTTCTTC
D gene: NA; clone size: medium-sized; J gene: TRBJ2-3; V gene: TRBV5-1; CDR3 protein: CASSFRTGSTDTQYF; CDR3 DNA: TGCGCCAGCAGCTTTAGAACAGGTAGCACAGATACGCAGTATTTT
D gene: TRBD1; clone size: NA; J gene: TRBJ1-1; V gene: TRBV6-4; CDR3 protein: CASSGGDRYERDTTEAFF; CDR3 DNA: TGTGCCAGCAGTGGTGGGGACAGGTATGAAAGGGATACCACTGAAGCTTTCTTT
D gene: NA; clone size: large; J gene: TRBJ2-1; V gene: TRBV20-1; CDR3 protein: CSAGLGGLEQFF; CDR3 DNA: TGCAGTGCTGGACTAGGGGGGTTGGAGCAGTTCTTC
D gene: TRBD2; clone size: medium-sized; J gene: TRBJ2-7; V gene: TRBV2; CDR3 protein: CASGASGNRKEQYF; CDR3 DNA: TGTGCCAGCGGGGCTAGCGGGAACCGTAAGGAGCAGTACTTC
D gene: NA; clone size: NA; J gene: TRBJ2-2; V gene: TRBV12-3/TRBV12-4; CDR3 protein: CASSLRRSGELFF; CDR3 DNA: TGTGCCAGCAGTCTTCGGAGGTCCGGGGAGCTGTTTTTT
D gene: NA; clone size: medium-sized; J gene: TRBJ2-3; V gene: TRBV11-2; CDR3 protein: CASSLDVGRIDTQYF; CDR3 DNA: TGTGCCAGCAGCTTAGATGTTGGGCGAATAGATACGCAGTATTTT
D gene: NA; clone size: few; J gene: TRBJ1-4; V gene: TRBV28; CDR3 protein: CASSSGDFQEKLFF; CDR3 DNA: TGTGCCAGCAGTTCAGGTGATTTCCAGGAAAAACTGTTTTTT
D gene: NA; clone size: medium-sized; J gene: TRBJ2-1; V gene: TRBV7-2; CDR3 protein: CASSLVGARGNEQFF; CDR3 DNA: TGTGCCAGCAGCTTAGTAGGGGCAAGGGGAAATGAGCAGTTCTTC
D gene: NA; clone size: large; J gene: TRBJ2-7; V gene: TRBV18; CDR3 protein: CASSTGQKLEQYF; CDR3 DNA: TGTGCCAGCTCAACCGGACAGAAGCTTGAGCAGTACTTC
D gene: NA; clone size: NA; J gene: TRBJ1-6; V gene: TRBV18; CDR3 protein: CASASGGADNSPLHF; CDR3 DNA: TGTGCCAGCGCATCGGGGGGGGCCGATAATTCACCCCTCCACTTT
D gene: TRBD2; clone size: NA; J gene: TRBJ2-5; V gene: TRBV20-1; CDR3 protein: CSARDAGPSGGQETQYF; CDR3 DNA: TGCAGTGCTAGAGATGCGGGACCTAGCGGAGGGCAAGAGACCCAGTACTTC
D gene: TRBD1; clone size: few; J gene: TRBJ2-7; V gene: TRBV3-1; CDR3 protein: CASRNGQASSYEQYF; CDR3 DNA: TGTGCCAGCCGAAACGGACAGGCCAGCTCCTACGAGCAGTACTTC
D gene: TRBD2; clone size: NA; J gene: TRBJ2-1; V gene: TRBV5-1; CDR3 protein: CASSILAGGGYNEQFF; CDR3 DNA: TGCGCCAGCAGCATATTAGCGGGAGGGGGCTACAATGAGCAGTTCTTC
D gene: NA; clone size: medium-sized; J gene: TRBJ1-5; V gene: TRBV7-8; CDR3 protein: CASSLTGDQPQHF; CDR3 DNA: TGTGCCAGCAGCTTAACCGGAGATCAGCCCCAGCATTTT
D gene: NA; clone size: NA; J gene: TRBJ2-5; V gene: TRBV19; CDR3 protein: CASSSRQVQETQYF; CDR3 DNA: TGTGCCAGTAGTTCGAGACAGGTTCAAGAGACCCAGTACTTC
D gene: TRBD2; clone size: NA; J gene: TRBJ2-1; V gene: TRBV3-1; CDR3 protein: CASSRLPGLASNEQFF; CDR3 DNA: TGTGCCAGCAGCCGACTCCCGGGACTAGCCTCTAATGAGCAGTTCTTC
D gene: NA; clone size: medium-sized; J gene: TRBJ2-1; V gene: TRBV20-1; CDR3 protein: CSASPRAYNEQFF; CDR3 DNA: TGCAGTGCTTCCCCTAGGGCCTACAATGAGCAGTTCTTC
D gene: NA; clone size: large; J gene: TRBJ2-7; V gene: TRBV30; CDR3 protein: CAWDGFYSEQYF; CDR3 DNA: TGTGCCTGGGACGGTTTTTACTCGGAGCAGTACTTC
D gene: NA; clone size: NA; J gene: TRBJ1-2; V gene: TRBV6-1; CDR3 protein: CASGRTVYGYTF; CDR3 DNA: TGTGCCAGCGGGAGGACAGTCTATGGCTACACCTTC
D gene: NA; clone size: NA; J gene: TRBJ1-5; V gene: TRBV20-1; CDR3 protein: CSAPGQFNQPQHF; CDR3 DNA: TGCAGTGCACCAGGACAGTTCAATCAGCCCCAGCATTTT
D gene: TRBD2; clone size: few; J gene: TRBJ2-1; V gene: TRBV3-1; CDR3 protein: CASTPTSGISYNEQFF; CDR3 DNA: TGTGCCAGCACCCCGACTAGCGGGATTTCCTACAATGAGCAGTTCTTC
D gene: NA; clone size: NA; J gene: TRBJ2-3; V gene: TRBV20-1; CDR3 protein: CSVPSPNTDTQYF; CDR3 DNA: TGCAGTGTCCCCAGTCCAAACACAGATACGCAGTATTTT
D gene: NA; clone size: NA; J gene: TRBJ1-1; V gene: TRBV5-6; CDR3 protein: CASSFSPREAFF; CDR3 DNA: TGTGCCAGCAGCTTTTCCCCCAGGGAAGCTTTCTTT
D gene: NA; clone size: NA; J gene: TRBJ1-5; V gene: TRBV6-2/TRBV6-3; CDR3 protein: CASSPQWGGGNQPQHF; CDR3 DNA: TGTGCCAGCAGTCCCCAGTGGGGCGGGGGCAATCAGCCCCAGCATTTT
D gene: TRBD2; clone size: NA; J gene: TRBJ2-7; V gene: TRBV5-1; CDR3 protein: CASSLARTSGNPYEQYF; CDR3 DNA: TGCGCCAGCAGCTTGGCTCGGACTAGCGGGAACCCCTACGAGCAGTACTTC
D gene: NA; clone size: NA; J gene: TRBJ1-5; V gene: TRBV6-4; CDR3 protein: CASSDSCHRDTLGQPQHF; CDR3 DNA: TGTGCCAGCAGTGACTCGTGTCATCGGGACACCCTGGGACAGCCCCAGCATTTT
D gene: NA; clone size: medium-sized; J gene: TRBJ2-1; V gene: TRBV21-1; CDR3 protein: CASSKGAMGLSHNEQFF; CDR3 DNA: TGTGCCAGCAGCAAGGGGGCTATGGGCTTATCACACAATGAGCAGTTCTTC